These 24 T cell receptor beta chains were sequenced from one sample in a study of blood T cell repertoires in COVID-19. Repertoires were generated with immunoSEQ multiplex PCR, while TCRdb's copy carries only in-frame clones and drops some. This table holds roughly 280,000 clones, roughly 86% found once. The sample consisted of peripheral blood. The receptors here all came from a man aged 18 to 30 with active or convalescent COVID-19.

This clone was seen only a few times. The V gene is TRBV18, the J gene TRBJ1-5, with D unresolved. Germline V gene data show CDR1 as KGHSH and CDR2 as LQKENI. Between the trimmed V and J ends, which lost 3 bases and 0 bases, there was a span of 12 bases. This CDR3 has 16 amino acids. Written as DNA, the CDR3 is TGTGCCAGCTCACCGGGCCAAGGATATAGCAATCAGCCCCAGCATTTT. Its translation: CASSPGQGYSNQPQHF.

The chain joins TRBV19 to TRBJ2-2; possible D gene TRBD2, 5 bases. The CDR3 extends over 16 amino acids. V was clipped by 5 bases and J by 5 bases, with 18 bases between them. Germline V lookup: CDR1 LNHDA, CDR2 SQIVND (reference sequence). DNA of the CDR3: TGTGCCAGTAGTCCTAATCGGGGTTTAGGAACCGGGGAGCTGTTTTTT. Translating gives CASSPNRGLGTGELFF.

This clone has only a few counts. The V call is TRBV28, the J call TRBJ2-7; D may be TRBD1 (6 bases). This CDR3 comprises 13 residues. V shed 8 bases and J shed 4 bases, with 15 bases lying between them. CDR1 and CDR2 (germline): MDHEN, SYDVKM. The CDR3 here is CASPNRERYEQYF. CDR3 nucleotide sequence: TGTGCCAGCCCCAACAGGGAGAGGTACGAGCAGTACTTC.

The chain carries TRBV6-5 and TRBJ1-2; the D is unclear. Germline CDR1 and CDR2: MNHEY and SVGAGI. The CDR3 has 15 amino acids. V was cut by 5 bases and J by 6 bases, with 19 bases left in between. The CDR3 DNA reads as TGTGCCAGCAGTCTGGTATCAGGACTCAACCATGGCTACACCTTC. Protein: CASSLVSGLNHGYTF.

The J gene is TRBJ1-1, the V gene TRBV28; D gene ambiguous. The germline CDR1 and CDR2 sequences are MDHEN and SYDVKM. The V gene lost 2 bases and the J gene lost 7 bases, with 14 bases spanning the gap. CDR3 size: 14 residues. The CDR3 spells CASSLGRALVEAFF. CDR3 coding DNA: TGTGCCAGCAGTTTAGGGAGAGCATTAGTTGAAGCTTTCTTT.

The CDR3 region has the DNA TGTGCTAGTGGTCTCGACAGAAACACCGGGGAGCTGTTTTTT. Its protein is CASGLDRNTGELFF. This chain connects TRBV12-5 to TRBJ2-2; possibly TRBD1 for D (5 bases). Germline V gives CDR1 LGHNT, CDR2 FRNRAP. This CDR3 spans 14 amino acids. The germline V and J ends were trimmed by 5 bases and 2 bases, with 9 bases remaining between them.

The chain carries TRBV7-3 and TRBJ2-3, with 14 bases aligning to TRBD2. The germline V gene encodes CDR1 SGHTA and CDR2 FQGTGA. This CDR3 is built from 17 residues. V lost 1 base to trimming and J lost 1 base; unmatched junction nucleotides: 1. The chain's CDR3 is CASSLRGLAGGTDTQYF. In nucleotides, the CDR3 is TGTGCCAGCAGCTTAAGGGGACTAGCGGGGGGCACAGATACGCAGTATTTT.

The CDR3 loop is CASRPETDYEQYF. CDR3 coding DNA: TGTGCCAGCAGACCCGAGACAGATTACGAGCAGTACTTC. This rearrangement joins TRBV12-3 or TRBV12-4 to TRBJ2-7; D might be TRBD1 (5 bases). Trimming left V 6 bases short and J 4 bases short, with 13 bases between. The CDR3 contains 13 residues.

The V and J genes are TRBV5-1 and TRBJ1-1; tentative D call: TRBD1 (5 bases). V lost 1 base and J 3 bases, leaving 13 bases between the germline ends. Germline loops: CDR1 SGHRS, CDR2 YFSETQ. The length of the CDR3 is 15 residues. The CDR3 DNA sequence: TGCGCCAGCAGCTTGTACAGGTTTTTAGACACTGAAGCTTTCTTT. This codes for CASSLYRFLDTEAFF.

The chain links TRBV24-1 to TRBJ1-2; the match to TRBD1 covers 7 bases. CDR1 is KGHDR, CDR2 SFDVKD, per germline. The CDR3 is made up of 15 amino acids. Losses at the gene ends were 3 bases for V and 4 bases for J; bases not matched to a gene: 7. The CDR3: CATSDPGQSFYGYTF. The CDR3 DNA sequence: TGTGCCACCAGTGATCCGGGACAGAGCTTCTATGGCTACACCTTC.

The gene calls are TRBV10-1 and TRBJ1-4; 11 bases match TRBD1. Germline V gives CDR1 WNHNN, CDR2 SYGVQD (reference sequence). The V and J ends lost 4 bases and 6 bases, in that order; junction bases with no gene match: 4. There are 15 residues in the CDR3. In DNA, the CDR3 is TGCGCCAGCAGTGCCTGGACAGGGGGCGATGAAAAACTGTTTTTT. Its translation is CASSAWTGGDEKLFF.

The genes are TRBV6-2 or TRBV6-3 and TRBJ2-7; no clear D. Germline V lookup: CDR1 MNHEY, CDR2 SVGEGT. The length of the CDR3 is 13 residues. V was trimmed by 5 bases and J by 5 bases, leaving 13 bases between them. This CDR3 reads CASSQALWNEQYF. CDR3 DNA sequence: TGTGCCAGCAGTCAGGCACTCTGGAACGAGCAGTACTTC.

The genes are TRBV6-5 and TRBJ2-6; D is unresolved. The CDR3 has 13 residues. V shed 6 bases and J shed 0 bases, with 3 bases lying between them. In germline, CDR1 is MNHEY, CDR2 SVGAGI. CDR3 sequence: CASSLSGANVLTF. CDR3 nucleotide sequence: TGTGCCAGCAGCCTCTCTGGGGCCAACGTCCTGACTTTC.

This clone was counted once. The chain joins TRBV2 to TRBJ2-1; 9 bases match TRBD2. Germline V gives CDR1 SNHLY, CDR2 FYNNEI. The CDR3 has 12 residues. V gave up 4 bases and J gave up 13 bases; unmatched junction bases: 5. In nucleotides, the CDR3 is TGTGCCAGCAGTGGGGATAGCGGGAGCCAGTTCTTC. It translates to CASSGDSGSQFF. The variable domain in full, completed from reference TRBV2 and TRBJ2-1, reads EPEVTQTPSHQVTQMGQEVILRCVPISNHLYFYWYRQILGQKVEFLVSFYNNEISEKSEIFDDQFSVERPDGSNFTLKIRSTKLEDSAMYFCASSGDSGSQFFGPGTRLTVL.

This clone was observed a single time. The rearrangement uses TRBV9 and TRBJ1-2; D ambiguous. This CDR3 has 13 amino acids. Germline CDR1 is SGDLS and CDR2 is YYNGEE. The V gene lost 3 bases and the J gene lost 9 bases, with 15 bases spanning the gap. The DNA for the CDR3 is TGTGCCAGCAGCGACCATCAGGTTAATAGCTACACCTTC. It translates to CASSDHQVNSYTF.

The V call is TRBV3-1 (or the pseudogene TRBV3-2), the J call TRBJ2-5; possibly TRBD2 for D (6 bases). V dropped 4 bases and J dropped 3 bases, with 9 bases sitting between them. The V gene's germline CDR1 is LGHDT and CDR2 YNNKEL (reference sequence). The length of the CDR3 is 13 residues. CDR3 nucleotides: TGTGCCAGCAGCCTTAGCGGAAAAGAGACCCAGTACTTC. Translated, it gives CASSLSGKETQYF.

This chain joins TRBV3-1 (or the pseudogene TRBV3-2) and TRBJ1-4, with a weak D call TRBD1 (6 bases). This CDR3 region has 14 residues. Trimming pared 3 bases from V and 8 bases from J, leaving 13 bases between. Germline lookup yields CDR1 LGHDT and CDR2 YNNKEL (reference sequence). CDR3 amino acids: CASSQKTGGEKLFF. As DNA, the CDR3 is TGTGCCAGCAGCCAGAAGACAGGAGGAGAAAAACTGTTTTTT.

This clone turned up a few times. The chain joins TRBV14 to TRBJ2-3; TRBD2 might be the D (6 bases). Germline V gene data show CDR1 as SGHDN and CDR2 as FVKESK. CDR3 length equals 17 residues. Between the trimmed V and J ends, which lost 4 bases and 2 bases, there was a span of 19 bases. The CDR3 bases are TGTGCCAGCAGCCCAGACTGGTTGCGGGGACTCACAGATACGCAGTATTTT. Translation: CASSPDWLRGLTDTQYF.

CDR3 DNA: TGCGCCAGCAGCTACGACAGGGGAAGTCAGCCCCAGCATTTT. This gives the protein CASSYDRGSQPQHF. The chain recombines TRBV5-1 with TRBJ1-5; TRBD1 matches at 8 bases. V lost 3 bases, J lost 6 bases, and 5 bases stayed unmatched. From germline, CDR1 is SGHRS and CDR2 YFSETQ. The length of the CDR3 is 14 residues.

CDR3 in amino acids: CASSIRVAGEQYF. The CDR3 bases are TGTGCCAGTAGTATCAGGGTGGCGGGGGAGCAGTACTTC. The chain joins TRBV19 to TRBJ2-7; D is possibly TRBD2 (6 bases). CDR3 length: 13 residues. V was shortened by 3 bases and J by 7 bases, with 13 bases between the two germline ends. CDR1 is LNHDA, CDR2 SQIVND, per germline (reference sequence).

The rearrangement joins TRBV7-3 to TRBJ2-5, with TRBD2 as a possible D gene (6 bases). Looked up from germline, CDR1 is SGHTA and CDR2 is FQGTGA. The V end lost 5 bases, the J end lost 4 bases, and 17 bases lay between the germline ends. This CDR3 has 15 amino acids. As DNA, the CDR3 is TGTGCCAGCAGCGCTCAACCGGGGGAAGCAGAGACCCAGTACTTC. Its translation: CASSAQPGEAETQYF. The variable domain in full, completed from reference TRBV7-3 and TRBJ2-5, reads GAGVSQTPSNKVTEKGKYVELRCDPISGHTALYWYRQSLGQGPEFLIYFQGTGAADDSGLPNDRFFAVRPEGSVSTLKIQRTERGDSAVYLCASSAQPGEAETQYFGPGTRLLVL.

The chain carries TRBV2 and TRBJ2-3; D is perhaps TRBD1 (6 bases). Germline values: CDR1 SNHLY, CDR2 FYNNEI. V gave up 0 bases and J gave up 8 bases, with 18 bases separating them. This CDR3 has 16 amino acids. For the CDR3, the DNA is TGTGCCAGCAGTGAAGCGCTTGTAGGGGACATAACTACGCAGTATTTT. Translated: CASSEALVGDITTQYF.

This CDR3 reads CASSWEGRSSYEQYF. Here the CDR3 DNA reads TGCGCCAGCAGCTGGGAGGGGAGGAGCTCCTACGAGCAGTACTTC. The V call is TRBV5-1, the J call TRBJ2-7; 7 bases agree with TRBD2. After removal of 3 bases from V and 0 bases from J, the junction contained 6 bases not matched to a gene. This CDR3 has 15 residues. Germline lookup yields CDR1 SGHRS and CDR2 YFSETQ.

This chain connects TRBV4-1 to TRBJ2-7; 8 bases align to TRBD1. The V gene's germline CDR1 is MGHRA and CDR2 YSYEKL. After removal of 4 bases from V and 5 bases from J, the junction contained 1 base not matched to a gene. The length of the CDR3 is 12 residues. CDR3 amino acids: CASSLTGDEQYF. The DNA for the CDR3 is TGCGCCAGCAGCCTGACAGGGGACGAGCAGTACTTC.